These T cell receptor beta chains were read from a single sample in a study of T cells in localized non-small cell lung cancer. The data were produced by immunoSEQ multiplex PCR, yet TCRdb's version contains in-frame clones alone and is incomplete. The sample holds some 90,000 clones, 80% to 90% seen once. The sample in question was peripheral blood, obtained before any cancer treatment. These receptors all stem from a man aged 35-75 years with stage I squamous cell lung carcinoma. The CDR3 runs from the conserved cysteine through the conserved F or W. Fields, in order: clone size, V gene, D gene, J gene, CDR3 protein, CDR3 DNA. The D gene is left open where the match is weak. The size field is filled for only some rows; it gives once, few, many or a size class.

>-|TRBV2|-|TRBJ1-5
CASTLPNQPQHF
TGTGCCAGCACCCTCCCTAATCAGCCCCAGCATTTT
>-|TRBV9|-|TRBJ1-6
CASSEVQGSPLHF
TGTGCCAGCAGCGAGGTACAGGGTTCACCCCTCCACTTT
>-|TRBV7-2|-|TRBJ1-2
CASSSPGGGYGYTF
TGTGCCAGCAGCTCACCGGGGGGAGGCTATGGCTACACCTTC
>-|TRBV27|TRBD1|TRBJ1-1
CASSLSRTGGTEAFF
TGTGCCAGCAGTTTATCAAGGACAGGAGGCACTGAAGCTTTCTTT
>-|TRBV11-1|-|TRBJ1-1
CASSLGRRITREAFF
TGTGCCAGCAGCTTAGGGCGGCGGATTACTCGTGAAGCTTTCTTT
>-|TRBV6-1|-|TRBJ2-2
CASSVSGGGNTGELFF
TGTGCCAGCAGTGTTTCAGGGGGAGGAAACACCGGGGAGCTGTTTTTT
>-|TRBV12-5|TRBD2|TRBJ2-2
CASGLVSGGTNTGELFF
TGTGCTAGTGGTTTGGTAAGCGGGGGGACGAACACCGGGGAGCTGTTTTTT
>-|TRBV19|-|TRBJ2-4
CASSALSLGAKNIQYF
TGTGCCAGTAGCGCCTTGAGTTTAGGGGCGAAAAACATTCAGTACTTC
>-|TRBV29-1|TRBD1|TRBJ2-1
CSVETQGAAYNEQFF
TGCAGCGTTGAAACACAGGGGGCCGCCTACAATGAGCAGTTCTTC
>-|TRBV7-8|TRBD1|TRBJ1-4
CASSFSGQGREKLFF
TGTGCCAGCAGCTTTTCGGGACAGGGACGTGAAAAACTGTTTTTT
>once|TRBV29-1|-|TRBJ1-5
CSVEGGDSNQPQHF
TGCAGCGTGGAGGGCGGTGATAGCAATCAGCCCCAGCATTTT
>few|TRBV4-1|-|TRBJ1-6
CASSQGVLRRALQLTLHF
TGCGCCAGCAGCCAGGGAGTTCTGCGCAGGGCCCTCCAGCTAACCCTCCACTTT
>few|TRBV2|-|TRBJ1-2
CASSEASYGYTF
TGTGCCAGCAGTGAAGCGAGTTATGGCTACACCTTC
>-|TRBV29-1|-|TRBJ1-1
CSVGRTSVNTEAFF
TGCAGCGTTGGTCGGACTTCGGTAAACACTGAAGCTTTCTTT
>-|TRBV28|-|TRBJ2-7
CASSFQKRAYEQYF
TGTGCCAGCAGTTTTCAAAAGCGGGCCTACGAGCAGTACTTC
>-|TRBV7-9|TRBD1|TRBJ2-1
CASSLTQGANEQFF
TGTGCCAGCAGCTTGACACAGGGGGCCAATGAGCAGTTCTTC
>-|TRBV5-1|TRBD1|TRBJ2-3
CASSRTGYTDTQYF
TGCGCCAGCAGCAGGACAGGTTACACAGATACGCAGTATTTT
>-|TRBV9|-|TRBJ1-3
CASSVVDGDSGNTIYF
TGTGCCAGCAGCGTAGTAGACGGGGACTCTGGAAACACCATATATTTT
>-|TRBV15|-|TRBJ2-7
CATSSRDRGTGAYEQYF
TGTGCCACCAGCAGCAGAGATAGGGGAACAGGAGCCTACGAGCAGTACTTC
>-|TRBV7-2|TRBD1|TRBJ1-2
CASSLIGQGGDIAGYTF
TGTGCCAGCAGCTTAATTGGACAGGGGGGAGATATAGCTGGCTACACCTTC
>-|TRBV18|-|TRBJ1-4
CASSPNPQVGASEKLFF
TGTGCCAGCTCACCAAATCCTCAGGTGGGCGCAAGTGAAAAACTGTTTTTT
>-|TRBV5-1|TRBD1|TRBJ1-1
CASSSGQVPPSYEAFF
TGCGCCAGCAGCTCTGGACAGGTCCCCCCGTCCTATGAAGCTTTCTTT
>-|TRBV9|TRBD2|TRBJ2-1
CASSVSTSGGYNEQFF
TGTGCCAGCAGCGTCTCGACTAGCGGGGGGTACAATGAGCAGTTCTTC
>-|TRBV7-8|-|TRBJ1-2
CASSLGLAGYGYTF
TGTGCCAGCAGCTTGGGTCTGGCAGGCTATGGCTACACCTTC
>-|TRBV29-1|TRBD2|TRBJ2-5
CSVSTSAQGTQYF
TGCAGCGTTAGTACTAGCGCCCAAGGGACCCAGTACTTC
>-|TRBV7-8|-|TRBJ2-7
CASSFFRATSYEQYF
TGTGCCAGCAGCTTTTTCAGGGCAACCTCCTACGAGCAGTACTTC
>-|TRBV5-4|-|TRBJ1-1
CASSSVGGYTEAFF
TGTGCCAGCAGCTCGGTGGGGGGTTACACTGAAGCTTTCTTT
>-|TRBV6-6|-|TRBJ1-1
CASSQEGRALEAFF
TGTGCCAGCAGTCAGGAGGGACGGGCGCTTGAAGCTTTCTTT
>-|TRBV10-3|TRBD2|TRBJ2-5
CAISGAGTSGGAVETQYF
TGTGCCATCAGTGGCGCAGGGACTAGCGGGGGGGCTGTGGAGACCCAGTACTTC
>few|TRBV4-2|TRBD1|TRBJ1-2
CASSQEGNRGRDSLNYGYTF
TGTGCCAGCAGCCAAGAAGGAAACAGGGGCCGCGATAGCCTTAACTATGGCTACACCTTC
>-|TRBV5-4|-|TRBJ2-1
CASSLRGEQFF
TGTGCCAGCAGCTTGCGTGGTGAGCAGTTCTTC
>-|TRBV7-2|TRBD1|TRBJ2-1
CASSSRQGATYNEQFF
TGTGCCAGCAGCTCACGACAGGGGGCAACCTACAATGAGCAGTTCTTC
>-|TRBV11-1|-|TRBJ2-3
CASSFFQGDPTQYF
TGTGCCAGCAGCTTTTTTCAGGGAGACCCGACGCAGTATTTT
>-|TRBV11-2|TRBD2|TRBJ2-3
CASSSRLAVGTDTQYF
TGTGCCAGCAGCTCGAGACTAGCGGTGGGGACAGATACGCAGTATTTT
>-|TRBV19|TRBD1|TRBJ2-6
CASSRGQVANVLTF
TGTGCCAGTAGTAGGGGACAGGTGGCCAACGTCCTGACTTTC
>-|TRBV7-3|-|TRBJ2-1
CASSPMVSGGDEQFF
TGTGCCAGCAGCCCCATGGTATCCGGGGGCGATGAGCAGTTCTTC
>-|TRBV2|-|TRBJ1-4
CASSSSVGLTINEKLFF
TGTGCCAGCAGTTCCAGTGTTGGACTGACTATTAATGAAAAACTGTTTTTT
>-|TRBV5-1|-|TRBJ2-2
CASSLNRALDTGELFF
TGCGCCAGCAGCTTGAATCGAGCGCTCGACACCGGGGAGCTGTTTTTT
>-|TRBV6-1|-|TRBJ1-2
CASSEGGERRGYTF
TGTGCCAGCAGTGAAGGAGGGGAAAGGCGTGGCTACACCTTC
>-|TRBV18|-|TRBJ1-5
CASSPGGNQPQHF
TGTGCCAGCTCACCGGGTGGCAATCAGCCCCAGCATTTT
>-|TRBV28|-|TRBJ2-7
CASLRQNSYEQYF
TGTGCCAGCCTCCGACAGAACTCCTACGAGCAGTACTTC
>-|TRBV30|-|TRBJ1-2
CAWSFLSSEGYTF
TGTGCCTGGAGTTTTTTATCCTCCGAGGGCTACACCTTC
>few|TRBV5-4|-|TRBJ1-4
CASSVDRDKPLFF
TGTGCCAGCAGCGTTGACCGGGACAAGCCACTGTTTTTT
>-|TRBV7-6|TRBD2|TRBJ2-7
CASSLKPGTTYEQYF
TGTGCCAGCAGCCTAAAACCGGGGACTACCTACGAGCAGTACTTC
>-|TRBV5-4|TRBD1|TRBJ2-3
CASSLGDRGPDTQYF
TGTGCCAGCAGCTTGGGGGACAGGGGGCCAGATACGCAGTATTTT
>-|TRBV6-5|-|TRBJ1-1
CASSYGPPGGGTEAFF
TGTGCCAGCAGTTACGGCCCCCCCGGGGGCGGCACTGAAGCTTTCTTT
>-|TRBV5-1|TRBD1|TRBJ1-1
CASSTQGGNTEAFF
TGCGCCAGCAGCACCCAGGGGGGTAACACTGAAGCTTTCTTT
>-|TRBV28|-|TRBJ2-7
CASTPYGVQSAHYEQYF
TGTGCCAGCACCCCTTATGGGGTCCAGTCGGCCCATTACGAGCAGTACTTC
>-|TRBV7-2|-|TRBJ2-7
CASSLGPPTEQYF
TGTGCCAGCAGCTTAGGGCCTCCCACCGAGCAGTACTTC
>-|TRBV27|-|TRBJ1-5
CASGRGGLGNQPQHF
TGTGCCAGCGGAAGAGGGGGATTGGGCAATCAGCCCCAGCATTTT
>-|TRBV19|-|TRBJ1-3
CASREGNTIYF
TGTGCCAGTAGAGAGGGAAACACCATATATTTT
>-|TRBV18|-|TRBJ2-7
CASSPDVGEQYF
TGTGCCAGCTCACCTGATGTGGGCGAGCAGTACTTC
>once|TRBV18|-|TRBJ2-7
CASSRQSSYEQYF
TGTGCCAGCTCAAGACAGAGCTCCTACGAGCAGTACTTC